These T cell receptor beta chains were read from a single sample in a study of cytomegalovirus exposure and HLA in healthy donors. The assay was immunoSEQ multiplex PCR, and TCRdb's table has in-frame clones only and misses some. The sample holds 150,000 to 200,000 clones, roughly nine tenths seen once. Sample: PBMCs. Source of these receptors: a man younger than 35 in good health and CMV-seropositive. The CDR3 runs from the conserved cysteine through the conserved F or W. Clone size is given for some rows only: seen once, a few or many times, or a class if the clone is expanded.

V gene,clone size,J gene,CDR3 protein
TRBV30,once,TRBJ2-1,CAWVRGGVGNEQFF
TRBV4-3,-,TRBJ1-1,CASSQDGQGNTEAFF
TRBV18,-,TRBJ1-3,CASSPGSGNTIYF
TRBV7-2,few,TRBJ1-2,CASSSPVVYGYTF
TRBV6-1,-,TRBJ2-4,CASSQGQARGKNIQYF
TRBV7-2,-,TRBJ1-4,CASSPYRKATNEKLFF
TRBV27,-,TRBJ1-1,CASSLAGREAFF
TRBV27,-,TRBJ1-1,CASSRAGVANTEAFF
TRBV13,-,TRBJ1-5,CASSLGRRSNQPQHF
TRBV4-2,-,TRBJ1-1,CASTGGQGVTEAFF
TRBV6-1,-,TRBJ1-2,CASSAGAGVNYGYTF
TRBV2,-,TRBJ1-2,CASDLRDRFNYGYTF
TRBV4-1,-,TRBJ1-2,CASSRLLRQGYYGYTF
TRBV21-1,few,TRBJ1-5,CASSSRVCKDQPQHF
TRBV29-1,-,TRBJ1-1,CSVRGVSQAEAFF
TRBV13,-,TRBJ2-3,CASSETSGSTDTQYF
TRBV19,-,TRBJ1-5,CASSAPGGGQPQHF
TRBV5-4,-,TRBJ1-2,CASSLESNYGYTF
TRBV18,-,TRBJ1-5,CASSLDLGDQPQHF
TRBV11-2,-,TRBJ2-5,CASSLGLRETQYF
TRBV27,-,TRBJ2-1,CASSFRTSGGSSYNEQFF
TRBV7-6,-,TRBJ2-1,CASVVAYNEQFF
TRBV9,once,TRBJ2-7,CASSSGGGYEQYF
TRBV4-3,-,TRBJ2-7,CASSQELGEGPLCEQYF
TRBV9,-,TRBJ1-1,CASTPQGVNTEAFF
TRBV18,few,TRBJ2-1,CASSPSPGYNEQFF
TRBV6-5,-,TRBJ1-1,CASSYQVGGTEAFF
TRBV6-5,-,TRBJ2-7,CASSYSGAEAYEQYF
TRBV7-2,-,TRBJ2-3,CASSSGLARPDTQYF